Following are 21 T cell receptor beta chains from one sample sequenced in a study of blood T cells in healthy people across ages. Through a sample-barcoded 5' primer and a J-beta primer mix, a second PCR was run for about 6 to 11 cycles. TCRdb re-derived calls from the 5' RACE reads in MiXCR, one entry per CDR3 protein. The table has fewer than 2 million distinct CDR3 sequences, 35% to 50% seen once; the top ten hold 23%. Input material: blood. These receptors originate from a human donor in good health.

V and J are TRBV7-2 and TRBJ1-6; no clear D. Germline CDR1 and CDR2: SGHTA and FQGNSA. The CDR3 totals 15 residues. The ends were cut back, 0 bases at V and 5 bases at J, with 8 bases in the middle. DNA for the CDR3: TGTGCCAGCAGCTTAGCTAGCTTGGATAATTCACCCCTCCACTTT. As protein: CASSLASLDNSPLHF.

The V call is TRBV5-1, the J call TRBJ2-5; TRBD1 might be the D (5 bases). The V and J ends lost 1 base and 11 bases respectively, with 15 bases between them. CDR1 and CDR2 from the germline V gene are SGHRS and YFSETQ. The CDR3 runs 13 residues. This chain's CDR3 is CASSLRQTDEQYF. DNA of the CDR3: TGCGCCAGCAGCTTGAGACAGACGGATGAGCAGTACTTC.

The chain employs TRBV3-1 and TRBJ2-4; TRBD2 matches 12 bases. Germline-derived CDR1 and CDR2 are LGHDT and YNNKEL (reference sequence). The J segment lost 0 bases and the V segment lost 4 bases, leaving 4 bases of the junction unmatched. CDR3 size: 17 residues. The DNA for the CDR3 is TGTGCCAGCAGCCCCAGGACTAGCGGGGAAGCCAAAAACATTCAGTACTTC. Encoded protein: CASSPRTSGEAKNIQYF.

This sequence joins TRBV25-1 and TRBJ2-1, with 7 positions matching TRBD2. The CDR3 runs to 16 residues. CDR1 and CDR2 (germline): MGHDK, SYGVNS. V shed 1 base, J shed 4 bases, and the junction held 7 bases outside the gene matches. CDR3 sequence reads: CASSELGGGLYNEQFF. CDR3 nucleotide sequence: TGTGCCAGCAGTGAATTGGGCGGGGGACTTTACAATGAGCAGTTCTTC.

This clonotype was found many times. The chain recombines TRBV15 with TRBJ2-7, with 14 nucleotides matching TRBD2. Germline loops: CDR1 LNHNV, CDR2 YYDKDF (reference sequence). Losses at the gene ends were 4 bases for V and 2 bases for J; bases not matched to a gene: 1. This CDR3 comprises 15 residues. The CDR3 coding sequence is TGTGCCACCAGCACGGGACTAGCGGGAGCCTACGAGCAGTACTTC. Translated: CATSTGLAGAYEQYF.

CDR3 residues: CASSLRSWQNEQFF. DNA of the CDR3: TGTGCCAGCAGCTTACGGTCTTGGCAGAATGAGCAGTTCTTC. The chain joins TRBV7-2 to TRBJ2-1; D ambiguous. The CDR3 spans 14 residues. Trimming stripped 2 bases from V and 7 bases from J, with 12 bases between. Germline V CDR1 and CDR2: SGHTA, FQGNSA.

The genes are TRBV4-3 and TRBJ1-3; possible D gene TRBD1, 5 bases. Germline CDR1 and CDR2: LGHNA and YSLEER. The ends were cut back, 0 bases at V and 1 base at J, with 10 bases in the middle. CDR3 length: 16 residues. This CDR3 reads CASSQEPPGSGNTIYF. CDR3 in DNA: TGCGCCAGCAGCCAAGAACCCCCAGGGTCTGGAAACACCATATATTTT.

This clonotype came up a few times. This chain joins TRBV6-2 or TRBV6-3 and TRBJ1-1; D is unclear. Between the trimmed V and J ends, which lost 2 bases and 6 bases, there was a span of 16 bases. The CDR3 spans 15 residues. CDR1 MNHEY and CDR2 SVGEGT come from the germline V gene. The CDR3 DNA reads as TGTGCCAGCAGTTACCTTAGTCTGAGAGTCGCTGAAGCTTTCTTT. This gives the protein CASSYLSLRVAEAFF.

The J gene is TRBJ2-5, the V gene TRBV7-8; D remains unclear. From germline, CDR1 is SGHVS and CDR2 FQNEAQ. V lost 5 bases and J lost 4, with 17 bases in between. The CDR3 covers 15 residues. CDR3 in amino acids: CASSRGSAAPETQYF. The CDR3 DNA reads TGTGCCAGCAGCCGCGGATCGGCTGCTCCAGAGACCCAGTACTTC.

The chain employs TRBV27 and TRBJ1-2; unclear D gene. The CDR3 consists of 16 residues. V was pared by 3 bases and J by 4 bases, with 18 bases between. Germline V gene lookup returns CDR1 MNHEY and CDR2 SMNVEV (reference sequence). CDR3 loop: CASSFRGELTFYGYTF. The CDR3 bases are TGTGCCAGCAGTTTTCGGGGAGAACTTACCTTCTATGGCTACACCTTC.

This clonotype was observed a handful of times. An end of the junction differs from the germline gene, which may be a read error. The rearrangement joins TRBV7-9 to TRBJ2-1; 8 positions agree with TRBD1. The CDR3 is 15 amino acids. The germline V gene has CDR1 SEHNR and CDR2 FQNEAQ (reference sequence). The CDR3 nucleotides are TGTGCCGGCAGCGCAACAGGGGGCTCCTACAATGAGCAGTTCTTC. Translation gives CAGSATGGSYNEQFF.

This clonotype was detected a few times. The chain joins TRBV20-1 to TRBJ2-7; D ambiguous. Germline V CDR1 and CDR2: DFQATT, SNEGSKA (reference sequence). V was clipped by 2 bases and J by 6 bases, with 8 bases between them. This CDR3 contains 11 residues. The CDR3 sequence is CSARPLSEQYF. CDR3 DNA sequence: TGCAGTGCTAGACCCTTAAGCGAGCAGTACTTC.

The J gene is TRBJ1-5, the V gene TRBV4-3; no definite D call. Looked up from germline, CDR1 is LGHNA and CDR2 is YSLEER. The CDR3 extends over 15 amino acids. V was pared by 0 bases and J by 5 bases, with 11 bases between. In DNA, the CDR3 is TGCGCCAGCAGCCAAGATTTCGCAGGCGATCAGCCCCAGCATTTT. Protein product: CASSQDFAGDQPQHF.

The chain combines TRBV14 with TRBJ2-7, with D tentatively TRBD1 (7 bases). Trimming left V 0 bases short and J 5 bases short, with 20 bases between. Germline V gene lookup returns CDR1 SGHDN and CDR2 FVKESK. The CDR3 consists of 17 residues. CDR3: CASSQESPTGRFDEQYF. The CDR3, as DNA: TGTGCCAGCAGCCAAGAATCCCCGACAGGGAGGTTCGACGAGCAGTACTTC. Full variable domain (rest looked up from reference TRBV14 and TRBJ2-7): EAGVTQFPSHSVIEKGQTVTLRCDPISGHDNLYWYRRVMGKEIKFLLHFVKESKQDESGMPNNRFLAERTGGTYSTLKVQPAELEDSGVYFCASSQESPTGRFDEQYFGPGTRLTVT.

The table lists this clonotype with a few counts. The CDR3 DNA sequence: TGTGCCAGCAGAGCAGGGTTTCGGGAGACCCAGTACTTC. Translating gives CASRAGFRETQYF. The chain carries TRBV11-2 and TRBJ2-4, with a tentative D call TRBD1 (5 bases). The last part of the DNA fits TRBJ2-5 better; the J call may be wrong. The CDR3 has 13 amino acids. Germline V lookup: CDR1 SGHAT, CDR2 FQNNGV.

Details on this clonotype: This CDR3 is missing its conserved last phenylalanine or tryptophan, likely due to a read error. The CDR3: CSARPLGLAVTDTQYC. DNA of the CDR3: TGCAGTGCTAGACCACTCGGACTAGCGGTCACAGATACGCAGTATTGT. The chain recombines TRBV20-1 with TRBJ2-3, with 10 bases identical to TRBD2. The CDR3 covers 16 residues. CDR1 is DFQATT, CDR2 SNEGSKA, per germline (reference sequence). Trimming at V came to 2 bases and at J to 2 bases, leaving 7 bases not matched to a gene.

The genes are TRBV7-6 and TRBJ2-3; 9 bases fit TRBD2. This CDR3 region has 16 residues. Germline V gene data show CDR1 as SGHVS and CDR2 as FNYEAQ. With 1 base clipped from V and 7 bases from J, the junction kept 9 bases outside the gene matches. In nucleotides, the CDR3 is TGTGCCAGCAGCTTAGTCCAGCGGGGGGCCTTCTATACGCAGTATTTT. Amino acid sequence: CASSLVQRGAFYTQYF. The entire variable domain, with the rest obtained from reference TRBV7-6 and TRBJ2-3, is as follows: GAGVSQSPRYKVTKRGQDVALRCDPISGHVSLYWYRQALGQGPEFLTYFNYEAQQDKSGLPNDRFSAERPEGSISTLTIQRTEQRDSAMYRCASSLVQRGAFYTQYFGPGTRLTVL.

The chain employs TRBV7-2 and TRBJ2-5, with TRBD2 as a possible D gene (6 bases). The J call is uncertain, as TRBJ2-7 better fits the DNA end. Germline CDR1 reads SGHTA; CDR2 reads FQGNSA. This CDR3 is 16 amino acids long. The CDR3 nucleotides read TGTGCCAGCAGCTTAGAGTCGGCGGGGAGAAACTACGAGCAGTACTTC. This codes for CASSLESAGRNYEQYF.

V usage is TRBV24-1 and J usage is TRBJ1-5; tentatively, D is TRBD1 (5 bases). Per germline, CDR1 KGHDR and CDR2 SFDVKD. Trimming pared 3 bases from V and 5 bases from J, leaving 10 bases between. The CDR3 is made up of 14 amino acids. The CDR3 nucleotides are TGTGCCACCAGTGATGGCAGGGTTTATCAGCCCCAGCATTTT. Its protein is CATSDGRVYQPQHF.

This clonotype occurred a few times. This sequence joins TRBV6-1 and TRBJ2-5; D is possibly TRBD1 or TRBD2 (6 bases each). This CDR3 region has 14 residues. The ends were cut back, 8 bases at V and 5 bases at J, with 18 bases in the middle. CDR1 is MNHNS, CDR2 SASEGT, per germline. CDR3 bases: TGTGCCAGCTGGGGGGCAGGCGGGCGGGAGACCCAGTACTTC. Its translation: CASWGAGGRETQYF.

The chain couples TRBV18 to TRBJ2-7; 9 bases match TRBD1. Germline CDR1 is KGHSH and CDR2 is LQKENI. J gave up 5 bases and V 5 bases, and 7 bases lay outside the gene matches. The CDR3 is 14 residues long. The CDR3, as DNA: TGTGCCAGCTCAGAATGGACAGGGGTGGACGAGCAGTACTTC. As protein: CASSEWTGVDEQYF.